This T cell receptor (beta chain) derives from a study of T cell responses to AZD1222 COVID-19 vaccine. This clone was detected only once. Generated by immunoSEQ multiplex PCR, the TCRdb table keeps only in-frame clones and is missing some. Here the sample spans 85,000 to 95,000 clones, approximately 91% being singletons. The CDR3 consists of 15 residues. The V gene's germline CDR1 is MNHEY and CDR2 SVGAGI. V was pared by 1 base and J by 2 bases, with 1 base of the junction left unmatched. The sequence came from an adult who received the AZD1222 COVID-19 vaccine. The rearrangement uses TRBV6-5 and TRBJ2-2; 7 bases are a match to TRBD2. Sequences were derived from peripheral blood, sampled 28 days after the second AZD1222 dose. The chain's CDR3 is CASSYWGGNTGELFF. Written as DNA, the CDR3 is TGTGCCAGCAGTTACTGGGGGGGTAACACCGGGGAGCTGTTTTTT.